The rows below give T cell receptor beta chains drawn from one sample of a study of blood T cells in healthy people across ages. TCRdb re-derived calls from the 5' RACE reads in MiXCR, one entry per CDR3 protein. This sample carries under 950,000 distinct CDR3 sequences, approximately 22% of them seen once, and the ten largest clones take about 22%. Sequenced material: blood. These TCRs come from a man between 65 and 85 years old in good health. Both conserved end residues are part of each CDR3. Each record gives: CDR3 DNA, CDR3 protein, D gene, J gene, clone size, V gene. D genes are given only for firm matches. Part of the rows lack a size; the others show once, few, many or a class for expanded clones.

CDR3nt: TGCAGTGCTATTGACAGGGCCAACACTGAAGCTTTCTTT
CDR3aa: CSAIDRANTEAFF
d_gene: TRBD1
j_gene: TRBJ1-1
abundance: -
v_gene: TRBV20-1

CDR3nt: TGTGCCAGCAGTTCGGCCCCCAAGGGCGTACTAGCCAATAACATTCAGTACTTC
CDR3aa: CASSSAPKGVLANNIQYF
d_gene: -
j_gene: TRBJ2-4
abundance: -
v_gene: TRBV12-3/TRBV12-4

CDR3nt: TGTGCCATCAATTTACCGGGCCCCGAAACCCAGTACTTC
CDR3aa: CAINLPGPETQYF
d_gene: -
j_gene: TRBJ2-5
abundance: few
v_gene: TRBV10-3

CDR3nt: TGTGCCTGCAGTTTAGCGGCGGGGGAGAGCGGCTACACCTTC
CDR3aa: CACSLAAGESGYTF
d_gene: -
j_gene: TRBJ1-2
abundance: -
v_gene: TRBV12-3/TRBV12-4

CDR3nt: TGCGCCAGCAGCACCCGGGACAGGCAGTTCTTC
CDR3aa: CASSTRDRQFF
d_gene: TRBD1
j_gene: TRBJ2-1
abundance: -
v_gene: TRBV5-1

CDR3nt: TGTGCCACCAGCATAGGCATGGCTGAAAAACTGTTTTTT
CDR3aa: CATSIGMAEKLFF
d_gene: -
j_gene: TRBJ1-4
abundance: -
v_gene: TRBV15

CDR3nt: TGTGCCAGCAGCCTCTACAGGGACGGTGAAAAACTGTTTTTT
CDR3aa: CASSLYRDGEKLFF
d_gene: -
j_gene: TRBJ1-4
abundance: -
v_gene: TRBV12-3/TRBV12-4

CDR3nt: TGTGCCAGTACCCAGGACAGGGTAGACGGCTACACCTTC
CDR3aa: CASTQDRVDGYTF
d_gene: TRBD1
j_gene: TRBJ1-2
abundance: -
v_gene: TRBV19

CDR3nt: TGTGCCACCAGCAGAGATCAGGCACAGGGCTACGAGCAGTACTTC
CDR3aa: CATSRDQAQGYEQYF
d_gene: -
j_gene: TRBJ2-7
abundance: few
v_gene: TRBV15

CDR3nt: TGCAGCGTCTATTCTTCTGGGGCCAACGTCCTGACTTTC
CDR3aa: CSVYSSGANVLTF
d_gene: -
j_gene: TRBJ2-6
abundance: many
v_gene: TRBV29-1

CDR3nt: TGTGCCAGCAGCTCAGGGGCGCCGAACACTGAAGCTTTCTTT
CDR3aa: CASSSGAPNTEAFF
d_gene: -
j_gene: TRBJ1-1
abundance: -
v_gene: TRBV11-2

CDR3nt: TGTGCCAGCAGCTCCTCCTTTCAAAGAGGAGGCTACACCTTC
CDR3aa: CASSSSFQRGGYTF
d_gene: -
j_gene: TRBJ1-2
abundance: once
v_gene: TRBV7-2

CDR3nt: TGTGCCAGCAGTACCTACAGGGAGACTAATGAAAAACTGTTTTTT
CDR3aa: CASSTYRETNEKLFF
d_gene: -
j_gene: TRBJ1-4
abundance: -
v_gene: TRBV27

CDR3nt: TGTGCCACCAGTGATTTGTGGGAGTTCGGATATGGCTACACCTTC
CDR3aa: CATSDLWEFGYGYTF
d_gene: -
j_gene: TRBJ1-2
abundance: few
v_gene: TRBV24-1

CDR3nt: TGTGCCAGCAGATCAGGCAAAGGCCACACTAATGAAAAACTGTTTTTT
CDR3aa: CASRSGKGHTNEKLFF
d_gene: -
j_gene: TRBJ1-4
abundance: few
v_gene: TRBV7-9

CDR3nt: TGTGCCAGCAGTTTATGGCCGGCGAATACCCAGTACTTC
CDR3aa: CASSLWPANTQYF
d_gene: -
j_gene: TRBJ2-5
abundance: -
v_gene: TRBV12-3/TRBV12-4

CDR3nt: TGCAGTGCCCTCCGGGGGAGGAACACTGAAGCTTTCTTT
CDR3aa: CSALRGRNTEAFF
d_gene: -
j_gene: TRBJ1-1
abundance: many
v_gene: TRBV20-1

CDR3nt: TGTGCCAGCACTGCCCATAGCTCCTACAATGAGCAGTTCTTC
CDR3aa: CASTAHSSYNEQFF
d_gene: -
j_gene: TRBJ2-1
abundance: -
v_gene: TRBV12-3/TRBV12-4

CDR3nt: TGTGCCAGTAGTACCCGGGAAGCTTTCTTT
CDR3aa: CASSTREAFF
d_gene: -
j_gene: TRBJ1-1
abundance: -
v_gene: TRBV28

CDR3nt: TGTGCCAGCAACTCCAGACGAACGGGGCAAGGGACCGATACGCAGTATTTT
CDR3aa: CASNSRRTGQGTDTQYF
d_gene: -
j_gene: TRBJ2-3
abundance: -
v_gene: TRBV12-3/TRBV12-4

CDR3nt: TGTGCCAGCAGTTTTGCCCAAGAGACCCAGTACTTC
CDR3aa: CASSFAQETQYF
d_gene: -
j_gene: TRBJ2-5
abundance: -
v_gene: TRBV7-2

CDR3nt: TGTGCCAGTAGTGTCTTCCGGGACTCCAATGAGCAGTTCTTC
CDR3aa: CASSVFRDSNEQFF
d_gene: -
j_gene: TRBJ2-1
abundance: -
v_gene: TRBV19

CDR3nt: TGTGCCAGCAGCAAAACTAGCGGCAACACCGGGGAGCTGTTTTTT
CDR3aa: CASSKTSGNTGELFF
d_gene: TRBD2
j_gene: TRBJ2-2
abundance: many
v_gene: TRBV7-2

CDR3nt: TGTGCCAGCAGTGATCTAGCGGGGGGGCTTTCAGATACGCAGTATTTT
CDR3aa: CASSDLAGGLSDTQYF
d_gene: TRBD2
j_gene: TRBJ2-3
abundance: few
v_gene: TRBV25-1

CDR3nt: TGTGCCAGCAGTTTACAGGGGACCTACGAGCAGTACTTC
CDR3aa: CASSLQGTYEQYF
d_gene: TRBD1
j_gene: TRBJ2-7
abundance: many
v_gene: TRBV5-1

CDR3nt: TGTGCCAGCAGGGAGACTAGCGGGAGCTCCTACGAGCAGTACTTC
CDR3aa: CASRETSGSSYEQYF
d_gene: TRBD2
j_gene: TRBJ2-7
abundance: few
v_gene: TRBV12-3/TRBV12-4

CDR3nt: TGTGCCAGCAGCTTAGCGACAGGTCGCACTGAAGCTTTCTTT
CDR3aa: CASSLATGRTEAFF
d_gene: -
j_gene: TRBJ1-1
abundance: -
v_gene: TRBV7-9

CDR3nt: TGCGCCAGCAGTCGCGCCGGGACAGGAAGCACAGATACGCAGTATTTT
CDR3aa: CASSRAGTGSTDTQYF
d_gene: TRBD1
j_gene: TRBJ2-3
abundance: -
v_gene: TRBV5-1

CDR3nt: TGTGCCACCAGTGATCCCGCAGGGGCCAACGTCCTGACTTTC
CDR3aa: CATSDPAGANVLTF
d_gene: -
j_gene: TRBJ2-6
abundance: -
v_gene: TRBV24-1

CDR3nt: TGTGCCAGCAGCTTAGCAGGGCCGGGACTCACAACCGATACGCAGTATTTT
CDR3aa: CASSLAGPGLTTDTQYF
d_gene: -
j_gene: TRBJ2-3
abundance: -
v_gene: TRBV7-2

CDR3nt: TGTGCCAGCAGACGGACAGGGGTTCTGGGGGAGCTGTTTTTT
CDR3aa: CASRRTGVLGELFF
d_gene: TRBD1
j_gene: TRBJ2-2
abundance: many
v_gene: TRBV6-2/TRBV6-3

CDR3nt: TGTGCTAGTGGTATAGGACAGGGGATTATCAAAAACATTCAGTACTTC
CDR3aa: CASGIGQGIIKNIQYF
d_gene: TRBD1
j_gene: TRBJ2-4
abundance: -
v_gene: TRBV12-5

CDR3nt: TGTGCCAGCAGTTACCCGGATATCATGAGGCATTCACCCCTCCACTTT
CDR3aa: CASSYPDIMRHSPLHF
d_gene: -
j_gene: TRBJ1-6
abundance: few
v_gene: TRBV6-6

CDR3nt: TGTGCCAGCAGTCTCCGGGGGTGGGATCAGCCCCAGCATTTT
CDR3aa: CASSLRGWDQPQHF
d_gene: -
j_gene: TRBJ1-5
abundance: -
v_gene: TRBV12-3/TRBV12-4

CDR3nt: TGCGCCAGCAGCTTGCCACCCGGGGAGCTGTTTTTT
CDR3aa: CASSLPPGELFF
d_gene: -
j_gene: TRBJ2-2
abundance: few
v_gene: TRBV5-1

CDR3nt: TGTGCCAGCTCACCACAGGGGTACCAAGAGACCCAGTACTTC
CDR3aa: CASSPQGYQETQYF
d_gene: -
j_gene: TRBJ2-5
abundance: -
v_gene: TRBV18

CDR3nt: TGTGCCATCAGTGAGTCGGGACTAGCCTACAATGAGCAGTTCTTC
CDR3aa: CAISESGLAYNEQFF
d_gene: TRBD2
j_gene: TRBJ2-1
abundance: -
v_gene: TRBV10-3

CDR3nt: TGTGCCAGCAGTTCCGTGGTCACAGATACGCAGTATTTT
CDR3aa: CASSSVVTDTQYF
d_gene: -
j_gene: TRBJ2-3
abundance: -
v_gene: TRBV12-3/TRBV12-4

CDR3nt: TGTGCCATCAGTCCAACGCCTAACACTGAAGCTTTCTTT
CDR3aa: CAISPTPNTEAFF
d_gene: -
j_gene: TRBJ1-1
abundance: few
v_gene: TRBV10-3

CDR3nt: TGTGCCAGCAGCCCGTCCGGGAGGTTAGCTGAAAAACTGTTTTTT
CDR3aa: CASSPSGRLAEKLFF
d_gene: -
j_gene: TRBJ1-4
abundance: few
v_gene: TRBV5-5

CDR3nt: TGTGCCAGCAGTACAGGGCGGGTCTCCTATGGCTACACCTTC
CDR3aa: CASSTGRVSYGYTF
d_gene: -
j_gene: TRBJ1-2
abundance: -
v_gene: TRBV12-3/TRBV12-4

CDR3nt: TGTGCCAGCAGCCTCTATAGGCAGGCTTCGGAGACCCAGTACTTC
CDR3aa: CASSLYRQASETQYF
d_gene: -
j_gene: TRBJ2-5
abundance: many
v_gene: TRBV7-9

CDR3nt: TGTGCCACTGCGGACAGGTTGATCGGGGAGCTGTCTTTT
CDR3aa: CATADRLIGELSF
d_gene: TRBD1
j_gene: TRBJ2-2
abundance: -
v_gene: TRBV28

CDR3nt: TGTGCCAGCAGTTACGGTCTGGGTCGCTCCGAGCAGTACTTC
CDR3aa: CASSYGLGRSEQYF
d_gene: -
j_gene: TRBJ2-7
abundance: -
v_gene: TRBV6-6

CDR3nt: TGTGCCAGCAGCTTAGTGGCCGGGAGGCTCTACGAGCAGTACTTC
CDR3aa: CASSLVAGRLYEQYF
d_gene: TRBD2
j_gene: TRBJ2-7
abundance: few
v_gene: TRBV11-2

CDR3nt: TGCAGCGTAGGGGACGTCCTAGCCAAAAACATTCAGTACTTC
CDR3aa: CSVGDVLAKNIQYF
d_gene: -
j_gene: TRBJ2-4
abundance: -
v_gene: TRBV29-1